This T cell receptor beta chain is drawn from a study of persistence of HIV-infected CD4 T cells. Across the study: Isolated cells were CMV- and HIV-1 Gag-responding CD4+ T cells. Study results and limitations: Bulk TCR data could not be restricted to HIV-1-infected CMV-responding cells. Antigen-responding cells were enriched for degenerate expanded CDR3beta sequences.

Cells were stimulated with CMV-infected fibroblast lysates at 8 to 10 ug/mL. Memory cells lacking CD40L and CD69 with high CD45RO were sorted. Suppressive ART was started during chronic HIV-1 infection in these adults. Turning to this clone: Its target is not known.

The libraries were made with immunoSEQ version 4 in survey mode. The method was immunoSEQ multiplex PCR; TCRdb's version includes in-frame clones alone and lacks a portion of them. The repertoire holds tens of thousands of clones, with about 80% as singletons. The material sequenced was CD4+ T cells sorted from PBMCs after approximately 20-hour stimulation, taken from a patient who received antiretroviral therapy. This clonotype was obtained from an adult man with HIV who was CMV-seropositive.

The CDR3 sequence: CASSLATPARHEQYF. CDR3 nucleotide sequence: TGTGCCAGCAGCTTAGCCACTCCCGCGCGTCACGAGCAGTACTTC. The chain is built from TRBV7-2 and TRBJ2-7; no definite D call. CDR1 is SGHTA, CDR2 FQGNSA, per germline. CDR3 size: 15 residues. The germline V and J ends were trimmed by 0 bases and 5 bases, with 14 bases remaining between them.